A single sample gave rise to the 17 T cell receptor beta chains below, sequenced in a study of cytomegalovirus exposure and HLA in healthy donors. The PCR ran on 60 Vbeta and 13 Jbeta primers. TCRdb's table, derived via immunoSEQ multiplex PCR, lists solely in-frame clones and lacks some. The sample has around 180,000 clones, roughly 80% seen once. Sequencing was carried out using PBMCs. The source is a young man in good health and CMV-seropositive.

The gene calls are TRBV27 and TRBJ2-1; 9 nucleotides align to TRBD2. CDR1 and CDR2 (germline): MNHEY, SMNVEV (reference sequence). Trimming at V came to 5 bases and at J to 5 bases, leaving 7 bases not matched to a gene. The CDR3 is 15 residues long. CDR3 coding DNA: TGTGCCAGCAGTCAGGGGACTAGCCGTCACAATGAGCAGTTCTTC. It specifies CASSQGTSRHNEQFF.

The genes are TRBV7-3 and TRBJ2-5; TRBD1 is a possible D gene (5 bases). Per the germline V gene, CDR1 is SGHTA and CDR2 is FQGTGA. This CDR3 region has 17 residues. Between the trimmed V and J ends, which lost 1 base and 4 bases, there was a span of 19 bases. This CDR3 is CASSLNGKGSLGETQYF. CDR3 nucleotides: TGTGCCAGCAGCTTAAATGGAAAGGGGTCGTTGGGAGAGACCCAGTACTTC.

V and J are TRBV19 and TRBJ2-2, with TRBD1 matching 8 bases. This CDR3 is 15 amino acids long. CDR1 LNHDA and CDR2 SQIVND come from the germline V gene (reference sequence). Germline trimming cut 3 bases from V and 3 bases from J; bases unmatched to any gene: 3. For the CDR3, the DNA is TGTGCCAGTAGTATGACAGGGGTGGACACCGGGGAGCTGTTTTTT. Translating gives CASSMTGVDTGELFF.

The gene calls are TRBV7-9 and TRBJ1-5, with D perhaps matching TRBD1 (6 bases). Trimming shortened V by 5 bases and J by 5 bases, and 19 bases separated the two germline ends. CDR3 length equals 16 residues. Germline V gene sequence: CDR1 SEHNR, CDR2 FQNEAQ (reference sequence). Written as DNA, the CDR3 is TGTGCCAGCAGCCCAGGACAGACTGGGGTAGATCAGCCCCAGCATTTT. Protein: CASSPGQTGVDQPQHF.

The chain employs TRBV19 and TRBJ2-3; 8 bases agree with TRBD1. Germline V gene sequence: CDR1 LNHDA, CDR2 SQIVND (reference sequence). The V and J ends lost 3 bases and 1 base, in that order; junction bases with no gene match: 3. The CDR3 contains 15 residues. In nucleotides, the CDR3 is TGTGCCAGTAGTATGTTACAGGGGGGCACAGATACGCAGTATTTT. Translating gives CASSMLQGGTDTQYF.

The chain employs TRBV9 and TRBJ1-1; no firm D call. The CDR3 is 16 residues long. V was clipped by 4 bases and J by 7 bases, with 23 bases between them. CDR1 is SGDLS and CDR2 is YYNGEE in the germline V gene. The CDR3 DNA is TGTGCCAGCAGCTCGACGCGAGGAGGGATAGGCGGTGAAGCTTTCTTT. Translation: CASSSTRGGIGGEAFF.

This clone was observed a few times. The genes are TRBV14 and TRBJ2-7; maybe TRBD2 (6 bases). Germline loops: CDR1 SGHDN, CDR2 FVKESK. Trimming stripped 4 bases from V and 5 bases from J, with 18 bases between. The CDR3 has 15 amino acids. The CDR3 spells CASSLPGAGFNEQYF. CDR3 coding DNA: TGTGCCAGCAGCCTGCCTGGGGCGGGATTCAACGAGCAGTACTTC.

This clone came up once. This chain links TRBV4-3 with TRBJ2-1; TRBD2 aligns across 8 bases. The germline V gene has CDR1 LGHNA and CDR2 YSLEER. CDR3 length: 15 amino acids. Trimming cost V 2 bases and J 7 bases; bases outside gene matches: 7. For the CDR3, the DNA is TGCGCCAGCAGCCAAAGTAGCGGGGCGCTTAATGAGCAGTTCTTC. It translates to CASSQSSGALNEQFF.

The sample holds a few counts of this clone. The chain is built from TRBV29-1 and TRBJ2-1, with 7 bases lining up with TRBD2. J lost 6 bases, V lost 1 base, and 9 bases had no gene match. The V gene's germline CDR1 is SQVTM and CDR2 ANQGSEA. The CDR3 is made up of 15 amino acids. Here the CDR3 reads CSVEGTGGGFNEQFF. CDR3 bases: TGCAGCGTTGAAGGGACGGGAGGAGGTTTCAATGAGCAGTTCTTC.

J is TRBJ2-1 and V is TRBV7-9; 15 bases agree with TRBD2. The V gene end was trimmed by 5 bases and the J gene end by 7 bases; junction bases not matched to a gene: 6. The CDR3 contains 16 residues. CDR1 SEHNR and CDR2 FQNEAQ come from the germline V gene (reference sequence). The CDR3 loop is CASSPGLAGGENEQFF. CDR3 nucleotides: TGTGCCAGCAGCCCCGGACTAGCGGGAGGGGAGAATGAGCAGTTCTTC.

This clone was observed a handful of times. The chain is built from TRBV6-1 and TRBJ2-5; D possibly corresponds to TRBD1 (5 bases). Trimming cost V 8 bases and J 4 bases, with 14 bases left between them. CDR1 is MNHNS and CDR2 is SASEGT in the germline V gene. The CDR3 length is 13 residues. The CDR3 region is CASSRGGPETQYF. DNA of the CDR3: TGTGCCAGCTCAAGGGGTGGACCAGAGACCCAGTACTTC.

J is TRBJ2-5 and V is TRBV6-5; TRBD2 aligns across 7 bases. This CDR3 is built from 13 residues. The V segment lost 7 bases and the J segment 1 base; nucleotides outside the gene matches: 3. The germline gives CDR1 MNHEY, CDR2 SVGAGI. In DNA, the CDR3 is TGTGCCAGCACCGGGAGGTTCCAAGAGACCCAGTACTTC. It is translated as CASTGRFQETQYF.

This clone came up a few times. The chain is built from TRBV7-9 and TRBJ1-1; D perhaps matches TRBD1 (5 bases). This CDR3 comprises 13 residues. Germline V CDR1 and CDR2: SEHNR, FQNEAQ (reference sequence). The ends were cut back, 4 bases at V and 0 bases at J, with 6 bases in the middle. Here the CDR3 DNA reads TGTGCCAGCAGCTCAGGGATGAACACTGAAGCTTTCTTT. Translation: CASSSGMNTEAFF.

This chain uses TRBV28 with TRBJ2-5; a weak D match, TRBD1 (6 bases). Trimming took 2 bases from V and 5 from J, leaving 12 bases between them. The CDR3 is 14 residues long. Germline V gene lookup returns CDR1 MDHEN and CDR2 SYDVKM. This CDR3 reads CASSLDQGPETQYF. Written as DNA, the CDR3 is TGTGCCAGCAGTTTAGATCAGGGGCCGGAGACCCAGTACTTC. The whole variable domain, remainder taken from reference TRBV28 and TRBJ2-5, is DVKVTQSSRYLVKRTGEKVFLECVQDMDHENMFWYRQDPGLGLRLIYFSYDVKMKEKGDIPEGYSVSREKKERFSLILESASTNQTSMYLCASSLDQGPETQYFGPGTRLLVL.

The V call is TRBV4-3, the J call TRBJ2-7; TRBD1 agrees at 9 bases. This CDR3 has 16 residues. The V gene's germline CDR1 is LGHNA and CDR2 YSLEER. V lost 0 bases to trimming and J lost 5 bases; unmatched junction nucleotides: 8. CDR3: CASSQDRRTGVDEQYF. For the CDR3, the DNA is TGCGCCAGCAGCCAAGATCGTAGGACAGGGGTGGACGAGCAGTACTTC.

J is TRBJ2-3 and V is TRBV5-4; the match to TRBD2 covers 9 bases. The germline V gene encodes CDR1 SGHNT and CDR2 YYREEE (reference sequence). There are 16 residues in the CDR3. V was pared by 4 bases and J by 6 bases, with 12 bases of the junction left unmatched. Written as DNA, the CDR3 is TGTGCCAGCAGCCGTTCCCCTAGCGGGACGGGGGATACGCAGTATTTT. Its protein product is CASSRSPSGTGDTQYF.

This chain connects TRBV5-1 to TRBJ2-1, with TRBD2 matching 7 bases. The CDR3 has 16 residues. Germline trimming cut 3 bases from V and 0 bases from J; bases unmatched to any gene: 6. The germline V gene has CDR1 SGHRS and CDR2 YFSETQ. The CDR3 is CASSSTSAHSYNEQFF. The CDR3 coding sequence is TGCGCCAGCAGCTCAACTAGCGCCCACTCCTACAATGAGCAGTTCTTC. Full variable domain (rest looked up from reference TRBV5-1 and TRBJ2-1): KAGVTQTPRYLIKTRGQQVTLSCSPISGHRSVSWYQQTPGQGLQFLFEYFSETQRNKGNFPGRFSGRQFSNSRSEMNVSTLELGDSALYLCASSSTSAHSYNEQFFGPGTRLTVL.